These 27 T cell receptor beta chains were all obtained from the same sample, sequenced in a study of human T cells and chemical hapten exposure. MiXCR, applied by TCRdb to the RACE reads, yields one record per CDR3 protein. Altogether 110,000 to 150,000 distinct CDR3 sequences are present, about an eighth being singletons, with the ten largest covering roughly 1.4%. The time point was: patch test 2, 6 weeks after DPC sensitization. As to treatment: therapeutic diphenylcyclopropenone sensitization with weekly scalp DPC. Source: whole blood, taken in connection with sensitization to the hapten diphenylcyclopropenone (DPC). Every receptor here comes from a woman in her 50s with alopecia areata. Some clones in this sample may be carry-over from other donors' samples.

This chain joins TRBV12-3 or TRBV12-4 and TRBJ2-1; 11 nucleotides align to TRBD2. The J segment lost 10 bases and the V segment lost 5 bases, leaving 19 bases of the junction unmatched. This CDR3 has 18 residues. Written as DNA, the CDR3 is TGTGCCAGCAGTCCCACTAGCCCCTATAGCGGGAGGGACGGAGAGCAGTTCTTC. This encodes CASSPTSPYSGRDGEQFF.

Points on this clonotype: A read error may explain this, as a much larger clone is one base away. This sequence joins TRBV27 and TRBJ1-1; D call uncertain. Looked up from germline, CDR1 is MNHEY and CDR2 is SMNVEV (reference sequence). The CDR3 consists of 12 residues. The germline V and J ends were trimmed by 3 bases and 13 bases, with 15 bases remaining between them. The CDR3, as DNA: TGTGCCAGCAGTTTTTTCTTAGACACCCTTTTCTTT. This gives the protein CASSFFLDTLFF.

The table lists this clonotype with a few counts. The chain employs TRBV7-2 and TRBJ2-5; 11 positions agree with TRBD2. V gave up 1 base and J gave up 0 bases; unmatched junction bases: 7. This CDR3 has 18 amino acids. Germline V gene sequence: CDR1 SGHTA, CDR2 FQGNSA. The CDR3 region is CASSLVVAGGPYQETQYF. CDR3 bases: TGTGCCAGCAGCTTAGTGGTAGCGGGAGGGCCGTACCAAGAGACCCAGTACTTC.

The rearrangement joins TRBV7-9 to TRBJ2-1, with 9 bases that match TRBD1. This CDR3 spans 15 amino acids. Germline-derived CDR1 and CDR2 are SEHNR and FQNEAQ (reference sequence). V dropped 1 base and J dropped 6; count of bases not matched to a gene: 4. CDR3 protein: CASSLGTGVVNEQFF. The CDR3, as DNA: TGTGCCAGCAGCTTAGGGACAGGGGTGGTCAATGAGCAGTTCTTC.

This clonotype was seen at least ten times. As DNA, the CDR3 is TGTGCCAGCAGTTTAGGAGCGCAGGGCGGGGAGCTGTTTTTT. Amino acid sequence: CASSLGAQGGELFF. The J gene is TRBJ2-2, the V gene TRBV27; perhaps TRBD1 as D (5 bases). V dropped 2 bases and J dropped 7 bases, with 11 bases sitting between them. The CDR3 is made up of 14 amino acids. Germline CDR1 MNHEY, CDR2 SMNVEV (reference sequence).

The CDR3 is CSPSGASNEQYF. The CDR3 nucleotides are TGCAGTCCCTCGGGGGCCAGCAACGAGCAGTACTTC. This chain connects TRBV20-1 to TRBJ2-7, with D tentatively TRBD1 or TRBD2 (6 bases each). Germline V CDR1 and CDR2: DFQATT, SNEGSKA (reference sequence). The CDR3 has 12 amino acids. With 8 bases removed from V and 5 bases from J, the gap between germline ends came to 16 bases.

This clonotype was seen more than once but under ten times. The CDR3 DNA is TGTGCCAGCAGCCAAGAACTGGGGAATCAGCCCCAGCATTTT. Translation: CASSQELGNQPQHF. The chain has TRBV4-2 and TRBJ1-5; D is unclear. CDR1 and CDR2 from the germline V gene are LGHNA and YNFKEQ. This CDR3 comprises 14 residues. The V and J ends lost 0 bases and 4 bases respectively, with 7 bases between them.

The V and J genes are TRBV11-2 and TRBJ2-5; D is uncertain. The CDR3 consists of 13 residues. The V and J ends lost 1 base and 2 bases respectively, with 5 bases between them. The germline gives CDR1 SGHAT, CDR2 FQNNGV. This CDR3 is CASSLVGQETQYF. The DNA for the CDR3 is TGTGCCAGCAGCTTAGTCGGGCAAGAGACCCAGTACTTC. Supplemented by reference TRBV11-2 and TRBJ2-5, the full variable domain reads EAGVAQSPRYKIIEKRQSVAFWCNPISGHATLYWYQQILGQGPKLLIQFQNNGVVDDSQLPKDRFSAERLKGVDSTLKIQPAKLEDSAVYLCASSLVGQETQYFGPGTRLLVL.

This clonotype has a handful of counts. The chain employs TRBV3-1 and TRBJ1-1, with 8 nucleotides matching TRBD1. CDR3 length: 15 amino acids. Germline V gene sequence: CDR1 LGHDT, CDR2 YNNKEL (reference sequence). V gave up 0 bases and J gave up 5 bases; unmatched junction bases: 5. In nucleotides, the CDR3 is TGTGCCAGCAGCCAAGATGCAGGGGGCGGGACTGAAGCTTTCTTT. Amino acid sequence: CASSQDAGGGTEAFF.

The gene calls are TRBV6-6 and TRBJ2-5; tentative D call: TRBD1 (6 bases). From germline, CDR1 is MNHNY and CDR2 SVGAGI (reference sequence). Trimming pared 6 bases from V and 1 base from J, leaving 15 bases between. The CDR3 is 15 amino acids. CDR3: CASSPDSYGQETQYF. Written as DNA, the CDR3 is TGTGCCAGCAGCCCGGACAGTTACGGCCAAGAGACCCAGTACTTC.

This rearrangement joins TRBV12-3 or TRBV12-4 to TRBJ1-4; TRBD1 is a possible D gene (6 bases). The ends were cut back, 1 base at V and 8 bases at J, with 14 bases in the middle. CDR3 length: 15 amino acids. The CDR3 DNA reads TGTGCCAGCAGTTTAGAGGGGACATCAGAGGAAAAACTGTTTTTT. This codes for CASSLEGTSEEKLFF.

This clonotype was counted only a few times. This chain uses TRBV25-1 with TRBJ2-7; TRBD1 aligns across 8 bases. There are 14 residues in the CDR3. V shed 6 bases, J shed 4 bases, and the junction held 8 bases outside the gene matches. The germline gives CDR1 MGHDK, CDR2 SYGVNS. In DNA form, the CDR3 reads TGTGCCAGCAGCGGACAGGGACGGGGGTACGAGCAGTACTTC. Protein product: CASSGQGRGYEQYF.

This clonotype has more than one count but fewer than ten. This sequence joins TRBV5-1 and TRBJ2-6; weak D call: TRBD1 (6 bases). The length of the CDR3 is 17 residues. V lost 2 bases to trimming and J lost 0 bases, with 12 bases between them. Germline CDR1 is SGHRS and CDR2 is YFSETQ. The CDR3 protein is CASSFGTPVSGANVLTF. The CDR3, as DNA: TGCGCCAGCAGCTTCGGGACACCGGTCTCTGGGGCCAACGTCCTGACTTTC.

The V gene is TRBV3-1, the J gene TRBJ2-7; D may correspond to TRBD1 or TRBD2 (6 bases each). CDR3 length: 14 residues. V was pared by 5 bases and J by 9 bases, with 20 bases between. CDR1 is LGHDT and CDR2 is YNNKEL in the germline V gene (reference sequence). The CDR3, as DNA: TGTGCCAGCAGCATTGCCGGGACTGGGGGCGGGCAGTACTTC. It translates to CASSIAGTGGGQYF.

The table lists this clonotype with many counts. The rearrangement joins TRBV7-9 to TRBJ2-7; maybe TRBD2 (5 bases). The CDR3 is 11 amino acids. CDR1 SEHNR and CDR2 FQNEAQ come from the germline V gene (reference sequence). Trimming pared 3 bases from V and 5 bases from J, leaving 5 bases between. The CDR3 spells CASSFSDEQYF. The CDR3 DNA sequence: TGTGCCAGCAGCTTTAGCGACGAGCAGTACTTC.

The J gene is TRBJ2-1, the V gene TRBV7-2; D gene uncertain. Germline V CDR1 and CDR2: SGHTA, FQGNSA. Between the trimmed V and J ends, which lost 0 bases and 0 bases, there was a span of 6 bases. The CDR3 extends over 15 amino acids. CDR3 sequence (DNA): TGTGCCAGCAGCTTAGCGCGAAGCTCCTACAATGAGCAGTTCTTC. Protein product: CASSLARSSYNEQFF.

This clonotype was picked up many times. The rearrangement uses TRBV2 and TRBJ2-7; 9 positions agree with TRBD2. Germline CDR1 SNHLY, CDR2 FYNNEI. After removal of 1 base from V and 4 bases from J, the junction contained 5 bases not matched to a gene. This CDR3 region has 15 residues. As DNA, the CDR3 is TGTGCCAGCAGTGAAGAGTGGAGCGGGGGGTACGAGCAGTACTTC. Its translation: CASSEEWSGGYEQYF. The full variable domain, its missing parts supplied by reference TRBV2 and TRBJ2-7, is EPEVTQTPSHQVTQMGQEVILRCVPISNHLYFYWYRQILGQKVEFLVSFYNNEISEKSEIFDDQFSVERPDGSNFTLKIRSTKLEDSAMYFCASSEEWSGGYEQYFGPGTRLTVT.

This clonotype was observed once. This clone may be a read error of a much larger clone one base away. The chain employs TRBV11-2 and TRBJ2-5, with no clear D. V was clipped by 0 bases and J by 2 bases, with 10 bases between them. The CDR3 sequence is 15 residues long. Germline CDR1 reads SGHAT; CDR2 reads FQNNGV. The CDR3 region is CASSLDHTPQETQYF. The CDR3 DNA is TGTGCCAGCAGCTTAGATCACACACCACAAGAGACCCAGTACTTC.

This clonotype has a handful of counts. The chain employs TRBV7-2 and TRBJ2-1, with D perhaps assigned TRBD1 or TRBD2 (5 bases each). V was cut by 5 bases and J by 8 bases, with 16 bases left in between. The length of the CDR3 is 14 residues. Germline values: CDR1 SGHTA, CDR2 FQGNSA. The CDR3 nucleotides read TGTGCCAGCAGCCTCCTGGGACCCCCACATGAGCAGTTCTTC. This encodes CASSLLGPPHEQFF.

The genes are TRBV12-3 or TRBV12-4 and TRBJ2-6; 7 nucleotides agree with TRBD1. The ends lost 5 bases at V and 2 bases at J; junction bases unmatched: 3. The CDR3 is made up of 15 amino acids. Here the CDR3 reads CASSVQGAGANVLTF. CDR3 nucleotide sequence: TGTGCCAGCAGTGTCCAGGGGGCTGGGGCCAACGTCCTGACTTTC.

This clonotype was picked up many times. The rearrangement joins TRBV7-2 to TRBJ2-7, with TRBD2 matching over 14 bases. The CDR3 has 16 amino acids. J lost 7 bases, V lost 5 bases, and 10 bases had no gene match. Germline CDR1 is SGHTA and CDR2 is FQGNSA. In nucleotides, the CDR3 is TGTGCCAGCAGCGGAAGACTAGCGGGAGGGCCGCGGGAGCAGTACTTC. It translates to CASSGRLAGGPREQYF.

The J gene is TRBJ2-5, the V gene TRBV12-3 or TRBV12-4; D is possibly TRBD1 or TRBD2 (5 bases each). The CDR3 contains 13 residues. Deletions cut 6 bases from V and 2 bases from J, with 10 bases between. The CDR3 nucleotides read TGTGCCAGCAGACCGGGACCACAAGAGACCCAGTACTTC. It yields the protein CASRPGPQETQYF.

The chain is built from TRBV7-8 and TRBJ1-6; tentative D call: TRBD1 (5 bases). Germline CDR1 and CDR2: SGHVS and FQNEAQ. V lost 0 bases to trimming and J lost 2 bases, with 5 bases between them. CDR3 length equals 15 residues. CDR3 amino acids: CASSLAGPYNSPLHF. The DNA of the CDR3 is TGTGCCAGCAGCTTAGCGGGACCCTATAATTCACCCCTCCACTTT.

This clonotype was detected once. This chain connects TRBV20-1 to TRBJ2-3; 11 bases match TRBD2. Germline-derived CDR1 and CDR2 are DFQATT and SNEGSKA (reference sequence). This CDR3 comprises 16 residues. Unmatched junction bases numbered 8, after V lost 0 bases and J lost 6 bases. The CDR3 here is CSARDRLAGWEDTQYF. CDR3 bases: TGCAGTGCTAGAGACAGACTAGCGGGATGGGAGGATACGCAGTATTTT.

The V and J genes are TRBV9 and TRBJ2-3; D possibly corresponds to TRBD1 (5 bases). V was clipped by 0 bases and J by 7 bases, with 15 bases between them. The CDR3 is 15 amino acids. Germline loops: CDR1 SGDLS, CDR2 YYNGEE. The CDR3 spells CASSVAPGAGYTQYF. The CDR3 bases are TGTGCCAGCAGCGTAGCCCCCGGAGCAGGGTATACGCAGTATTTT.

This clonotype was found a few times. The rearrangement links TRBV7-2 to TRBJ2-5; D is ambiguous. This CDR3 has 15 residues. Germline lookup yields CDR1 SGHTA and CDR2 FQGNSA. V was cut by 1 base and J by 2 bases, with 11 bases left in between. The DNA for the CDR3 is TGTGCCAGCAGCTTAGTAGGGTCCAGTCAAGAGACCCAGTACTTC. It yields the protein CASSLVGSSQETQYF.

In its sample, this clonotype was seen a few times. V is TRBV6-5 and J is TRBJ2-2, with 7 positions matching TRBD1. Germline loops: CDR1 MNHEY, CDR2 SVGAGI. V lost 5 bases, J lost 2 bases, and 8 bases stayed unmatched. CDR3 size: 16 residues. CDR3 nucleotide sequence: TGTGCCAGCAGTCGAACCGGGACAGTTAACACCGGGGAGCTGTTTTTT. The encoded protein is CASSRTGTVNTGELFF.